Below, 8 T cell receptor beta chains from the same sample are listed, as sequenced in a study of T-cell reconstitution after alpha-beta-depleted transplantation in children. Molecular barcoding with unique molecular identifiers was used for the TCRbeta library. TCRdb reprocessed the PCR reads with MiXCR, giving one entry per CDR3 protein. The sample has more than 250,000 distinct CDR3 sequences, nearly 10% seen once. The sample in question was PBMCs from the stem cell graft donor, obtained from the stem cell graft. The origin of the receptors is a human donor who donated a stem cell graft to a child with SCID.

The chain uses TRBV29-1 and TRBJ2-2, with D perhaps TRBD1 (6 bases). With 4 bases removed from V and 5 bases from J, the gap between germline ends came to 11 bases. The CDR3 covers 13 residues. Per the germline V gene, CDR1 is SQVTM and CDR2 is ANQGSEA. The CDR3 reads CSVGGRATGELFF. The CDR3 coding sequence is TGCAGCGTTGGGGGGCGGGCTACCGGGGAGCTGTTTTTT.

This clonotype was counted ten times or more. The V call is TRBV5-1, the J call TRBJ2-7; D possibly corresponds to TRBD1 (6 bases). The CDR3 is made up of 13 amino acids. Between the trimmed V and J ends, which lost 6 bases and 4 bases, there was a span of 14 bases. Germline V gene data show CDR1 as SGHRS and CDR2 as YFSETQ. CDR3 sequence: CASTPTGSYEQYF. In nucleotides, the CDR3 is TGCGCCAGCACCCCGACAGGAAGTTACGAGCAGTACTTC. Complete variable domain (other parts from reference TRBV5-1 and TRBJ2-7): KAGVTQTPRYLIKTRGQQVTLSCSPISGHRSVSWYQQTPGQGLQFLFEYFSETQRNKGNFPGRFSGRQFSNSRSEMNVSTLELGDSALYLCASTPTGSYEQYFGPGTRLTVT.

A few counts support this clonotype. The CDR3 loop reads CASSLEGRANFYEQYF. The DNA for the CDR3 is TGTGCCAGCAGCTTAGAGGGGCGCGCGAACTTCTACGAGCAGTACTTC. The genes are TRBV7-8 and TRBJ2-7; tentatively, D is TRBD1 (5 bases). Trimming pared 1 base from V and 3 bases from J, leaving 16 bases between. This CDR3 has 16 residues. CDR1 and CDR2 from the germline V gene are SGHVS and FQNEAQ. Full variable domain (remainder filled in from reference TRBV7-8 and TRBJ2-7): GAGVSQSPRYKVAKRGQDVALRCDPISGHVSLFWYQQALGQGPEFLTYFQNEAQLDKSGLPSDRFFAERPEGSVSTLKIQRTQQEDSAVYLCASSLEGRANFYEQYFGPGTRLTVT.

This clonotype was recorded many times. The V gene is TRBV3-1, the J gene TRBJ2-2, with 9 bases matching TRBD2. The CDR3 has 15 residues. The junction had 4 bases not matched to a gene; V was cut back by 5 bases and J by 3 bases. Germline assignment: CDR1 LGHDT and CDR2 YNNKEL (reference sequence). The CDR3 sequence: CASSSSGVYTGELFF. The CDR3 DNA follows: TGTGCCAGCAGCTCTAGCGGGGTATACACCGGGGAGCTGTTTTTT.

The genes are TRBV20-1 and TRBJ2-1; TRBD2 might be the D (6 bases). The CDR3 has 13 residues. Germline lookup yields CDR1 DFQATT and CDR2 SNEGSKA (reference sequence). V shed 6 bases and J shed 8 bases, with 17 bases lying between them. CDR3 residues: CSARPGVGDEQFF. The CDR3 DNA sequence: TGCAGTGCAAGACCGGGGGTCGGCGATGAGCAGTTCTTC.

This clonotype was counted ten times or more. The gene calls are TRBV5-6 and TRBJ1-2, with D maybe TRBD1 (6 bases). CDR3 size: 16 residues. Trimming took off 1 base at V and 8 bases at J, with 21 bases between the two ends. From germline, CDR1 is SGHDT and CDR2 YYEEEE. CDR3 in amino acids: CASSLLPDRSLGGYTF. The CDR3 DNA follows: TGTGCCAGCAGCTTGCTTCCCGACAGGAGTTTGGGAGGCTACACCTTC.

In this sample, this clonotype turned up many times. V gene TRBV10-3 combines with J gene TRBJ2-5, with a possible D match to TRBD1 (6 bases). The CDR3 loop spans 16 amino acids. The V gene lost 3 bases and the J gene lost 2 bases, with 16 bases spanning the gap. From germline, CDR1 is ENHRY and CDR2 SYGVKD. The CDR3 nucleotides read TGTGCCATCAGTGACCCTGGACAGATGGATCAAGAGACCCAGTACTTC. Translating gives CAISDPGQMDQETQYF.

The V call is TRBV12-3 or TRBV12-4, the J call TRBJ1-2; D is uncertain. Trimming left V 2 bases short and J 8 bases short, with 12 bases between. This CDR3 is 13 amino acids long. The CDR3: CASSLIGSPGYTF. The CDR3, as DNA: TGTGCCAGCAGTTTAATCGGCTCTCCGGGCTACACCTTC.